The 3 T cell receptor beta chains presented below share a single source sample, sequenced in a study of T cell responses to AZD1222 COVID-19 vaccine. Clones were sequenced by immunoSEQ multiplex PCR, and TCRdb holds only the in-frame ones, with some missing. The sample yields some 64,000 clones, roughly 89% seen once. The sequences come from peripheral blood, collected on day 0 of AZD1222 vaccination. All receptors come from an adult in good health.

This chain links TRBV27 with TRBJ2-3, with unresolved D. This CDR3 spans 13 amino acids. Per germline, CDR1 MNHEY and CDR2 SMNVEV (reference sequence). With 3 bases removed from V and 4 bases from J, the gap between germline ends came to 8 bases. CDR3 protein: CASSLVRADTQYF. The CDR3 DNA reads TGTGCCAGCAGTTTGGTTCGAGCAGATACGCAGTATTTT.

The chain combines TRBV6-5 with TRBJ2-1; the D is unclear. CDR1 is MNHEY and CDR2 is SVGAGI in the germline V gene. V was clipped by 7 bases and J by 8 bases, with 18 bases between them. CDR3 size: 14 residues. This CDR3 reads CASMDRPGLHEQFF. CDR3 nucleotide sequence: TGTGCCAGCATGGATAGGCCAGGCCTCCATGAGCAGTTCTTC.

This clone showed up just once. The rearrangement links TRBV27 to TRBJ2-7, with D possibly being TRBD1 (6 bases). The ends were cut back, 6 bases at V and 4 bases at J, with 13 bases in the middle. Germline loops: CDR1 MNHEY, CDR2 SMNVEV (reference sequence). This CDR3 region has 13 residues. The CDR3 DNA reads TGTGCCAGCAGCCTCGACAGGAGTTACGAGCAGTACTTC. Its translation: CASSLDRSYEQYF.